A single sample is the source of the 17 T cell receptor beta chains below, sequenced in a study of radiation and T cells in renal cell carcinoma (dated by TCRdb to 2018 to 2020). The receptor library was made with the immunoSEQ multiplex PCR assay. Drawn from immuneACCESS, this table holds only the in-frame rearrangements with V and J called that TCRdb kept. Clones are partly lost; checked studies trace under half to an unresolved V gene and leave the rest unexplained. A total of around 12,000 clones appear in this sample, approximately 68% of them only once. Of the sample, roughly 19% is held by the ten largest clones. Explained via the paper, the time point label denotes: tumor resected at nephrectomy. The treatment or condition label here, explained by the study, means: treatment-naive control, cytoreductive nephrectomy. This material consisted of tumor tissue, taken from a patient whose treatment was nephrectomy without radiotherapy. The source of these receptors is an elderly woman with renal cell carcinoma.

The chain uses TRBV19 and TRBJ2-1; the D gene is possibly TRBD1 (5 bases). Trimming took off 4 bases at V and 4 bases at J, with 8 bases between the two ends. The CDR3 sequence is 13 residues long. CDR1 is LNHDA and CDR2 is SQIVND in the germline V gene (reference sequence). The DNA for the CDR3 is TGTGCCAGTAGTACAGACAGATACAATGAGCAGTTCTTC. It encodes CASSTDRYNEQFF.

This clone was seen a few times. The chain's CDR3 is CASSFDSNQETQYF. The DNA of the CDR3 is TGTGCCAGCAGCTTCGACAGTAACCAAGAGACCCAGTACTTC. The gene calls are TRBV7-9 and TRBJ2-5; D is possibly TRBD1 (5 bases). Looked up from germline, CDR1 is SEHNR and CDR2 is FQNEAQ (reference sequence). The CDR3 sequence is 14 residues long. The V end was cut by 3 bases, the J end by 0 bases, with 8 bases between.

The V and J genes are TRBV6-4 and TRBJ1-1, with D unresolved. V dropped 5 bases and J dropped 0 bases, with 13 bases sitting between them. This CDR3 has 15 amino acids. Per the germline V gene, CDR1 is MRHNA and CDR2 is SNTAGT. The CDR3: CASSPNAPMNTEAFF. The CDR3 nucleotides read TGTGCCAGCAGTCCGAACGCCCCAATGAACACTGAAGCTTTCTTT.

This chain's CDR3 is CASTGGHYGYTF. Written as DNA, the CDR3 is TGTGCCAGCACAGGGGGCCACTATGGCTACACCTTC. The V and J genes are TRBV25-1 and TRBJ1-2, with 8 bases that match TRBD1. Germline loops: CDR1 MGHDK, CDR2 SYGVNS. The CDR3 covers 12 residues. V gave up 7 bases and J gave up 3 bases; unmatched junction bases: 1.

The chain recombines TRBV7-2 with TRBJ2-7, with D tentatively TRBD2 (7 bases). The germline CDR1 and CDR2 sequences are SGHTA and FQGNSA. The CDR3 consists of 13 residues. Trimming stripped 4 bases from V and 10 bases from J, with 17 bases between. Written as DNA, the CDR3 is TGTGCCAGCAGCTCAACCGGGGGGCAGGAACAGTACTTC. Translating it yields CASSSTGGQEQYF. The variable domain in full, with the rest retrieved from reference TRBV7-2 and TRBJ2-7, is GAGVSQSPSNKVTEKGKDVELRCDPISGHTALYWYRQSLGQGLEFLIYFQGNSAPDKSGLPSDRFSAERTGGSVSTLTIQRTQQEDSAVYLCASSSTGGQEQYFGPGTRLTVT.

The chain carries TRBV7-2 and TRBJ1-3; 8 bases map to TRBD1. The CDR3 covers 16 residues. CDR1 is SGHTA, CDR2 FQGNSA, per germline. V trimming: 2 bases; J trimming: 0 bases; junction bases outside the gene matches: 3. In DNA, the CDR3 is TGTGCCAGCAGCTTACGGACAGGGATCTCTGGAAACACCATATATTTT. It codes for CASSLRTGISGNTIYF.

This clone was counted only a few times. The rearrangement links TRBV9 to TRBJ1-4; D call uncertain. CDR3 length: 15 amino acids. CDR1 and CDR2 from the germline V gene are SGDLS and YYNGEE. Trimming stripped 2 bases from V and 0 bases from J, with 8 bases between. CDR3 protein: CASSVTSTTNEKLFF. The CDR3 coding sequence is TGTGCCAGCAGCGTGACTAGCACAACTAATGAAAAACTGTTTTTT.

This chain joins TRBV2 and TRBJ2-5; 7 bases are shared with TRBD2. Germline assignment: CDR1 SNHLY and CDR2 FYNNEI. This CDR3 contains 15 residues. Germline trimming cut 4 bases from V and 1 base from J; bases unmatched to any gene: 6. Written as DNA, the CDR3 is TGTGCCAGCAGTGTTGGGGGGGGTTTCCAAGAGACCCAGTACTTC. Its protein is CASSVGGGFQETQYF.

This rearrangement joins TRBV7-2 to TRBJ2-3, with D possibly matching TRBD2 (5 bases). V lost 4 bases and J 6 bases, leaving 11 bases between the germline ends. Germline-derived CDR1 and CDR2 are SGHTA and FQGNSA. The CDR3 is 13 amino acids. The DNA of the CDR3 is TGTGCCAGCAGCTCCGAACGGAGGGATACGCAGTATTTT. It yields the protein CASSSERRDTQYF.

The chain carries TRBV4-1 and TRBJ2-7; TRBD2 agrees at 9 bases. This CDR3 region has 17 residues. Unmatched junction bases numbered 8, after V lost 0 bases and J lost 2 bases. The V gene's germline CDR1 is MGHRA and CDR2 YSYEKL. The CDR3 DNA follows: TGCGCCAGCAGCCAAGAAAGGACTAGCGTGGACACCTACGAGCAGTACTTC. Protein: CASSQERTSVDTYEQYF.

The chain carries TRBV6-5 and TRBJ2-7; 8 bases fit TRBD2. CDR1 and CDR2 (germline): MNHEY, SVGAGI. The CDR3 covers 14 residues. The J segment lost 5 bases and the V segment lost 6 bases, leaving 9 bases of the junction unmatched. The CDR3 loop is CASSGWSSGDEQYF. DNA of the CDR3: TGTGCCAGCAGCGGGTGGAGTAGCGGGGACGAGCAGTACTTC.

This clone has only a few counts. CDR3 protein: CASSPDREGGYTF. The CDR3 nucleotides are TGTGCCAGCAGCCCGGACAGGGAAGGGGGCTACACCTTC. The gene calls are TRBV7-3 and TRBJ1-2; 8 nucleotides align to TRBD1. Germline CDR1 SGHTA, CDR2 FQGTGA. This CDR3 is built from 13 residues. V lost 5 bases, J lost 8 bases, and 7 bases stayed unmatched.

This chain joins TRBV7-9 and TRBJ2-2, with 8 positions matching TRBD1. The CDR3 totals 15 residues. Germline V gene sequence: CDR1 SEHNR, CDR2 FQNEAQ (reference sequence). V shed 0 bases and J 3 bases; nucleotides not matched to a gene: 0. This CDR3 is CASSLATGDTGELFF. CDR3 nucleotide sequence: TGTGCCAGCAGCTTAGCGACAGGGGACACCGGGGAGCTGTTTTTT.

The genes are TRBV5-1 and TRBJ2-5; D possibly corresponds to TRBD1 (7 bases). This CDR3 region has 13 residues. V dropped 6 bases and J dropped 5 bases, with 14 bases sitting between them. Germline V gives CDR1 SGHRS, CDR2 YFSETQ. The CDR3 loop is CASTRGTGETQYF. CDR3 DNA sequence: TGCGCCAGCACCAGGGGGACTGGTGAGACCCAGTACTTC.

The J gene is TRBJ2-1, the V gene TRBV7-8; no reliable D call. Germline V gene lookup returns CDR1 SGHVS and CDR2 FQNEAQ. V was cut by 5 bases and J by 10 bases, with 15 bases left in between. This CDR3 has 13 residues. The CDR3 region is CASSKDRLEEQFF. The CDR3 DNA reads TGTGCCAGCAGCAAGGACCGCTTGGAGGAGCAGTTCTTC.

The CDR3 region has the DNA TGTGCCAGCTCACCAGGACAGTTGAACACTGAAGCTTTCTTT. Translating it yields CASSPGQLNTEAFF. The V call is TRBV18, the J call TRBJ1-1, with D possibly being TRBD1 (6 bases). The germline V and J ends were trimmed by 2 bases and 0 bases, with 7 bases remaining between them. This CDR3 region has 14 residues. Germline V gene sequence: CDR1 KGHSH, CDR2 LQKENI.

CDR3 residues: CASSALGQGFSPLHF. Here the CDR3 DNA reads TGTGCCAGCAGCGCCTTAGGACAGGGGTTTTCGCCCCTCCACTTT. The V and J genes are TRBV9 and TRBJ1-6, with 9 bases lining up with TRBD1. V gave up 3 bases and J gave up 13 bases; unmatched junction bases: 11. This CDR3 has 15 amino acids. Looked up from germline, CDR1 is SGDLS and CDR2 is YYNGEE.